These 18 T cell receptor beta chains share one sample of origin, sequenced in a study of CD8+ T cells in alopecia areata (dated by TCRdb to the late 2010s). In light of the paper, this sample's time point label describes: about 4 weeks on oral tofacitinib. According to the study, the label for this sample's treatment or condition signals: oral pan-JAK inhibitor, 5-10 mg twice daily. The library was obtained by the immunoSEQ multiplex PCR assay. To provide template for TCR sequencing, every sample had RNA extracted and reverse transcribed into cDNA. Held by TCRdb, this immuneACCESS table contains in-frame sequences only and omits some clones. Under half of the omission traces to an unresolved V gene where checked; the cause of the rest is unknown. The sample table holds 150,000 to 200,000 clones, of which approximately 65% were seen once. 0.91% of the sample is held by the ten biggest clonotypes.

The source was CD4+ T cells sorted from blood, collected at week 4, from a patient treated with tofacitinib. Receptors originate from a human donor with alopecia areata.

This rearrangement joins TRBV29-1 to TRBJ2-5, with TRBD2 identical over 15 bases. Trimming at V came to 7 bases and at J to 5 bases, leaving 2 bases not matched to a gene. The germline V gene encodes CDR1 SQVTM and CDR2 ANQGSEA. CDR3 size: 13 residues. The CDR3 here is CSGGLAGGETQYF. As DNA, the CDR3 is TGCAGCGGCGGACTAGCGGGGGGGGAGACCCAGTACTTC.

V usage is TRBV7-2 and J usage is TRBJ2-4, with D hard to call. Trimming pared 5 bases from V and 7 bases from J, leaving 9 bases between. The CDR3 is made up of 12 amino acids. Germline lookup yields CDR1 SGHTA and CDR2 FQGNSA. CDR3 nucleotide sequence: TGTGCCAGCAGCAGAGTAGGGAACATTCAGTACTTC. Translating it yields CASSRVGNIQYF.

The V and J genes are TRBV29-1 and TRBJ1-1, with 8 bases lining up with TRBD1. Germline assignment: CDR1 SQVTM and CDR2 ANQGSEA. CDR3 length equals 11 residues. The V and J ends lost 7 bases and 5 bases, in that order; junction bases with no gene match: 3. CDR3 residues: CSAQGATEAFF. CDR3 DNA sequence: TGCAGCGCTCAGGGGGCTACTGAAGCTTTCTTT.

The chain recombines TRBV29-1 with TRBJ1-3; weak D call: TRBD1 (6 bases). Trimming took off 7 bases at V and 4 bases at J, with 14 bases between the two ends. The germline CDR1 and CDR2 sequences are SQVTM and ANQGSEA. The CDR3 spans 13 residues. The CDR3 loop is CSEITGLGNTIYF. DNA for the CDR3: TGCAGCGAAATAACAGGGTTGGGAAACACCATATATTTT.

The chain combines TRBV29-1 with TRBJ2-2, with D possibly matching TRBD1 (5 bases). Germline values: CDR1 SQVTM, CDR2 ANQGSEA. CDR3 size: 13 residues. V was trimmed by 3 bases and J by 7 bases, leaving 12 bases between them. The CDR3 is CSVDGAGYGELFF. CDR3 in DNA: TGCAGCGTTGATGGGGCAGGGTACGGGGAGCTGTTTTTT.

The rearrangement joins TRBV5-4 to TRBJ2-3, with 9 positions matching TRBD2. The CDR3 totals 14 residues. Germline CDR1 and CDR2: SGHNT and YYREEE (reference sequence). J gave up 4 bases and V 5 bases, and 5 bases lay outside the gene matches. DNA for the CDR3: TGTGCCAGCAGAAGGACTAGCGCAGCAGATACGCAGTATTTT. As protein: CASRRTSAADTQYF.

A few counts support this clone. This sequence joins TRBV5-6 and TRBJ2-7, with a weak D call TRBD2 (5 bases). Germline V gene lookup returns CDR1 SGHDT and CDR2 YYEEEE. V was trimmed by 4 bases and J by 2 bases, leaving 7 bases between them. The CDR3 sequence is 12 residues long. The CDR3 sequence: CASSPGTYEQYF. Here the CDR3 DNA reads TGTGCCAGCAGCCCGGGGACCTACGAGCAGTACTTC.

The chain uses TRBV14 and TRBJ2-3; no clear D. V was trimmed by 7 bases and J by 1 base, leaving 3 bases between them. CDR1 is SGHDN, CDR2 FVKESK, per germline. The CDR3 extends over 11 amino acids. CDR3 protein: CASTRTDTQYF. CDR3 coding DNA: TGTGCCAGCACCCGCACAGATACGCAGTATTTT.

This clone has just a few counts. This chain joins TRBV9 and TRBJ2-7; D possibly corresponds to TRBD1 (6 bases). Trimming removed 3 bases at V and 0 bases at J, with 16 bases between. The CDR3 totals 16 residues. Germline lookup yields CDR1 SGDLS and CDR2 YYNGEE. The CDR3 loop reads CASSAQGRTDSYEQYF. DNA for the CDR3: TGTGCCAGCAGCGCACAAGGCCGGACAGACTCCTACGAGCAGTACTTC.

The CDR3 sequence: CASSQRSGVDQPQHF. The DNA of the CDR3 is TGTGCCAGCAGCCAGCGGTCGGGGGTGGATCAGCCCCAGCATTTT. The chain recombines TRBV5-6 with TRBJ1-5; TRBD1 is a possible D gene (5 bases). This CDR3 is built from 15 residues. The germline V gene has CDR1 SGHDT and CDR2 YYEEEE. Trimming removed 4 bases from V and 5 bases from J, with 16 bases in between.

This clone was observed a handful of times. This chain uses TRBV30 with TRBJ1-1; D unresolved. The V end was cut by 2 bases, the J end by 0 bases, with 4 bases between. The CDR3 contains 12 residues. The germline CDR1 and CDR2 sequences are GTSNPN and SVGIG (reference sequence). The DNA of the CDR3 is TGTGCCTGGAGTTTACTGAACACTGAAGCTTTCTTT. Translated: CAWSLLNTEAFF.

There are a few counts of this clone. This CDR3 is CASNLLDGRTDTQYF. In DNA form, the CDR3 reads TGTGCCAGCAACTTATTGGACGGCCGCACAGATACGCAGTATTTT. V usage is TRBV5-6 and J usage is TRBJ2-3; no reliable D call. Germline V gene lookup returns CDR1 SGHDT and CDR2 YYEEEE. V dropped 6 bases and J dropped 1 base, with 15 bases sitting between them. The CDR3 is 15 amino acids.

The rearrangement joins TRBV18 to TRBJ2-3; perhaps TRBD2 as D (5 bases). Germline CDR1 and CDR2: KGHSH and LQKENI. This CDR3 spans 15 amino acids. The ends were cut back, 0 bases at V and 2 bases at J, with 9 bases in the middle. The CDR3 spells CASSPPGRFTDTQYF. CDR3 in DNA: TGTGCCAGCTCACCACCGGGGAGATTCACAGATACGCAGTATTTT.

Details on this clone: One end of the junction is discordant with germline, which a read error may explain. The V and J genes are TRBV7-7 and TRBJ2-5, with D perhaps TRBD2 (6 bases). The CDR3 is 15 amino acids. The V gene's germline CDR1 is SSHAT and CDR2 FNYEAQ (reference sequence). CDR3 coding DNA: TGTGCTAGCAGCTTAGTTGGCGGGGTTCAAGAGACCCAGTACTTC. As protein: CASSLVGGVQETQYF.

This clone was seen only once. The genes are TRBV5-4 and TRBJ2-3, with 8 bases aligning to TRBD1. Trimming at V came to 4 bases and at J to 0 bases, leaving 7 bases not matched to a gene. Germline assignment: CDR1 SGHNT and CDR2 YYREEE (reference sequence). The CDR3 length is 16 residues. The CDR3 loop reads CASSPDRQGSTDTQYF. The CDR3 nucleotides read TGTGCCAGCAGCCCCGATCGACAGGGGAGCACAGATACGCAGTATTTT.

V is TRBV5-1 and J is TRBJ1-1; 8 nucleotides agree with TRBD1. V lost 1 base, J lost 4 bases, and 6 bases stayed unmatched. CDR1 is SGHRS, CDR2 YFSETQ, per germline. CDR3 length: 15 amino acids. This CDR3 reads CASSLLGQGATEAFF. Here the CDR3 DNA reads TGCGCCAGCAGCTTGTTGGGTCAGGGGGCCACTGAAGCTTTCTTT.

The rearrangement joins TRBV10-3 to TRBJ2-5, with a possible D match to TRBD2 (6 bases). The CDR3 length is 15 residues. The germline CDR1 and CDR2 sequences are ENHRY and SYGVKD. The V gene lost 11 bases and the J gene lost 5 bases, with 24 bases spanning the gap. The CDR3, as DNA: TGTGCCGCCCGTACGGGGCACCCTGGAGGGGAGACCCAGTACTTC. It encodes CAARTGHPGGETQYF.

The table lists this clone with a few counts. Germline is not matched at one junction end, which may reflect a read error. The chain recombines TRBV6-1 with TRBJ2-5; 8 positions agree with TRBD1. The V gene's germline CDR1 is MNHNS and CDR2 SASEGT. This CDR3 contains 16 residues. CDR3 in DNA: TGTGCCAGCAGGGAAGACAGGGGAGAGGAGCAAGAGACCCAGTACTTC. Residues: CASREDRGEEQETQYF.